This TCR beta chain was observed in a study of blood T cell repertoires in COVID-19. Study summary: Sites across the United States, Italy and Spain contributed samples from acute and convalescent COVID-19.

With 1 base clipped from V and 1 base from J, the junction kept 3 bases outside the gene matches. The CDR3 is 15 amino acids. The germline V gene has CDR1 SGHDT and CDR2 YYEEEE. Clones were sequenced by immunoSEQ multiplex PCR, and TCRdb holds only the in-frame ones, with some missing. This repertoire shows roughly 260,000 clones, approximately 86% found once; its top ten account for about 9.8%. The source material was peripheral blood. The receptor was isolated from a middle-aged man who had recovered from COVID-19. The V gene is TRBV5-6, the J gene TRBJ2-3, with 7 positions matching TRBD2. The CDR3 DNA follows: TGTGCCAGCAGCTTGTGGGGAGGGGGCACAGATACGCAGTATTTT. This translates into CASSLWGGGTDTQYF.